Sequencing of this T cell receptor beta chain was carried out in a study of blood T cell repertoires in COVID-19. On the study more broadly: Sites in the United States, Italy and Spain provided acute and convalescent COVID-19 samples. T cells, B-cell-depleted T cells, or PBMCs supplied cDNA or gDNA.

Methods used by the authors: The assay estimated nucleated cells by amplifying reference gene primers. Produced via immunoSEQ multiplex PCR; TCRdb's table is partial and in-frame only. V, J and clone size derive from that table, while D and trimming were established from the DNA sequence. The sample yields about 160,000 clones, roughly 80% seen once. This clone was observed a single time. This sequence was found in an elderly woman with acute or convalescent COVID-19. The sample consisted of peripheral blood.

CDR3 bases: TGTGCCAGCAGTGGGGACAGGACGAACTATGGCTACACCTTC. This gives the protein CASSGDRTNYGYTF. The rearrangement uses TRBV2 and TRBJ1-2, with TRBD1 matching over 8 bases. V lost 4 bases, J lost 2 bases, and 3 bases stayed unmatched. The CDR3 has 14 residues. From germline, CDR1 is SNHLY and CDR2 FYNNEI.